The 12 T cell receptor beta chains presented below share a single source sample, sequenced in a study of CD4+ T cells in melanoma (dated by TCRdb to between 2021 and 2024). Library construction relied on the immunoSEQ multiplex PCR assay. Not all clones reach the TCRdb copy of this immuneACCESS table, which keeps in-frame sequences only. Checked studies attribute under half of the gap to unresolved V genes and leave the rest unexplained. The sample records 20,000 to 25,000 clones, more than 65% of which are singletons. The top ten hold 3.5% to 4% of the sample. Sequencing was carried out using cells from a culture (not recorded whether cultured in vitro). Every receptor here comes from a human donor with melanoma.

J is TRBJ2-2 and V is TRBV6-1; D might be TRBD2 (5 bases). In germline, CDR1 is MNHNS, CDR2 SASEGT. V lost 7 bases and J 1 base, leaving 13 bases between the germline ends. CDR3 length: 15 residues. Here the CDR3 reads CASKVNAGNTGELFF. Here the CDR3 DNA reads TGTGCCAGCAAAGTTAACGCGGGGAACACCGGGGAGCTGTTTTTT.

V is TRBV30 and J is TRBJ2-7, with D maybe TRBD1 (6 bases). Germline lookup yields CDR1 GTSNPN and CDR2 SVGIG (reference sequence). Deletions cut 2 bases from V and 9 bases from J, with 11 bases between. The CDR3 consists of 11 residues. For the CDR3, the DNA is TGTGCCTGGAGTACTAGGGGGAGGCAGTACTTC. Translated, it gives CAWSTRGRQYF.

V gene TRBV5-1 combines with J gene TRBJ2-7, with D perhaps matching TRBD2 (7 bases). This CDR3 spans 15 amino acids. Germline V gene lookup returns CDR1 SGHRS and CDR2 YFSETQ. Trimming removed 3 bases from V and 4 bases from J, with 17 bases in between. For the CDR3, the DNA is TGCGCCAGCAGCTACCAAGGGGGGGCCTTTTACGAGCAGTACTTC. Protein product: CASSYQGGAFYEQYF. The full variable domain, in which reference TRBV5-1 and TRBJ2-7 provide the parts outside the CDR3, is KAGVTQTPRYLIKTRGQQVTLSCSPISGHRSVSWYQQTPGQGLQFLFEYFSETQRNKGNFPGRFSGRQFSNSRSEMNVSTLELGDSALYLCASSYQGGAFYEQYFGPGTRLTVT.

This clone has a single count. This chain connects TRBV10-3 to TRBJ2-1; a weak D match, TRBD2 (6 bases). CDR1 and CDR2 (germline): ENHRY, SYGVKD. The CDR3 covers 13 residues. The ends were cut back, 2 bases at V and 15 bases at J, with 17 bases in the middle. The CDR3 is CAISEMAGKGRFF. The CDR3 region has the DNA TGTGCCATCAGTGAGATGGCGGGAAAAGGTCGGTTCTTC.

The V call is TRBV7-3, the J call TRBJ1-2; D uncertain. The germline V and J ends were trimmed by 1 base and 4 bases, with 13 bases remaining between them. The CDR3 contains 15 residues. Germline assignment: CDR1 SGHTA and CDR2 FQGTGA. The CDR3 region has the DNA TGTGCCAGCAGCTTAAATTCCGGCAGTACCTATGGCTACACCTTC. Protein sequence: CASSLNSGSTYGYTF.

CDR3 residues: CASSNSGRGESNQPQHF. As DNA, the CDR3 is TGTGCCAGCAGCAACTCCGGCAGGGGCGAAAGCAATCAGCCCCAGCATTTT. The J gene is TRBJ1-5, the V gene TRBV4-2; possibly TRBD1 for D (6 bases). CDR1 is LGHNA and CDR2 is YNFKEQ in the germline V gene. Trimming left V 5 bases short and J 1 base short, with 18 bases between. CDR3 length: 17 amino acids.

The rearrangement uses TRBV5-4 and TRBJ1-3, with D possibly being TRBD1 (5 bases). Trimming pared 4 bases from V and 0 bases from J, leaving 11 bases between. The CDR3 length is 15 residues. Germline V gene data show CDR1 as SGHNT and CDR2 as YYREEE (reference sequence). The CDR3 sequence: CASSEGPSSGNTIYF. CDR3 bases: TGTGCCAGCAGCGAGGGACCCAGCTCTGGAAACACCATATATTTT.

J is TRBJ2-7 and V is TRBV5-5; 12 bases match TRBD2. This CDR3 is 13 amino acids long. Germline V gene data show CDR1 as SGHKS and CDR2 as YYEKEE (reference sequence). With 5 bases clipped from V and 6 bases from J, the junction kept 3 bases outside the gene matches. CDR3 sequence reads: CASRQTSGGEQYF. CDR3 sequence (DNA): TGTGCCAGCAGACAGACTAGCGGGGGCGAGCAGTACTTC.

CDR3 residues: CASSWGTGGFLNEQFF. CDR3 nucleotides: TGTGCCAGCAGCTGGGGGACAGGGGGGTTTCTCAATGAGCAGTTCTTC. The rearrangement links TRBV13 to TRBJ2-1; 11 nucleotides align to TRBD1. The CDR3 covers 16 residues. After removal of 4 bases from V and 6 bases from J, the junction contained 8 bases not matched to a gene. Germline V gene data show CDR1 as PRHDT and CDR2 as FYEKMQ (reference sequence).

The CDR3 loop is CASSQDPFHYGGVVNEQFF. In DNA, the CDR3 is TGTGCCAGCAGTCAGGATCCCTTCCACTATGGCGGGGTTGTCAATGAGCAGTTCTTC. The V gene is TRBV27, the J gene TRBJ2-1, with D perhaps TRBD2 (6 bases). This CDR3 is 19 amino acids long. V lost 5 bases and J lost 6, with 29 bases in between. Germline V lookup: CDR1 MNHEY, CDR2 SMNVEV (reference sequence).

This chain links TRBV5-4 with TRBJ1-3; a weak D match, TRBD1 (5 bases). Trimming cost V 0 bases and J 9 bases, with 19 bases left between them. Germline V CDR1 and CDR2: SGHNT, YYREEE (reference sequence). The CDR3 loop spans 16 amino acids. The CDR3 sequence is CASSLGGTQLEGTIYF. The CDR3 bases are TGTGCCAGCAGCTTGGGAGGGACGCAGCTGGAGGGCACCATATATTTT.

V and J are TRBV7-3 and TRBJ2-1; the match to TRBD1 covers 9 bases. Losses at the gene ends were 4 bases for V and 9 bases for J; bases not matched to a gene: 4. CDR3 size: 13 residues. Germline CDR1 SGHTA, CDR2 FQGTGA. CDR3 bases: TGTGCCAGCAGCTCCGGGACAGGGAGTGAGCAGTTCTTC. Translation: CASSSGTGSEQFF.